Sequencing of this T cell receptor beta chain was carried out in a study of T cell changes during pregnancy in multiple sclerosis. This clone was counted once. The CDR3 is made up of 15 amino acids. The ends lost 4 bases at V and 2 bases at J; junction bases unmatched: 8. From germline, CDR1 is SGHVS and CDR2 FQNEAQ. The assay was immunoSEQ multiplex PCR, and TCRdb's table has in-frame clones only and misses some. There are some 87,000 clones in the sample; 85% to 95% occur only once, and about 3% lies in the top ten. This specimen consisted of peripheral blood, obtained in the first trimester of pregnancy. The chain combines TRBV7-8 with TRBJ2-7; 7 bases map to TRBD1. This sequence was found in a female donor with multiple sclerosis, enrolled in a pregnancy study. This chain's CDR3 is CASSSQVGQPYEQYF. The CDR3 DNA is TGTGCCAGCAGCTCGCAGGTGGGACAGCCCTACGAGCAGTACTTC. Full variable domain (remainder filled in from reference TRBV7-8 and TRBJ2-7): GAGVSQSPRYKVAKRGQDVALRCDPISGHVSLFWYQQALGQGPEFLTYFQNEAQLDKSGLPSDRFFAERPEGSVSTLKIQRTQQEDSAVYLCASSSQVGQPYEQYFGPGTRLTVT.